These T cell receptor beta chains were read from a single sample in a study of T cells after posttransplantation cyclophosphamide. The assay was immunoSEQ multiplex PCR, and TCRdb's table has in-frame clones only and misses some. The sample has roughly 12,000 clones, under 2.5% seen once. Sample: PBMCs, taken after allogeneic stem cell transplant with posttransplant cyclophosphamide. The receptors originated from a young adult male patient who received an allogeneic stem cell transplant from a related donor, was CMV-positive, and had no GVHD. Some T cells may be transferred from the graft donor. Both conserved end residues are part of each CDR3.

V gene: TRBV19
CDR3 protein: CASRPIGQGETQYF

V gene: TRBV4-1
CDR3 protein: CASSPTGAWGNQPQHF

V gene: TRBV28
CDR3 protein: CASSWDRIRQPQHF

V gene: TRBV27
CDR3 protein: CASSLSSAGIYGYTF

V gene: TRBV5-1
CDR3 protein: CASSFGLPNTGELFF

V gene: TRBV14
CDR3 protein: CASSQEPGFYYEQYF

V gene: TRBV19
CDR3 protein: CASSALNRDRGGNTIYF

V gene: TRBV28
CDR3 protein: CASLPKTGDNQAQHF

V gene: TRBV7-2
CDR3 protein: CASTLTGNYGYTF

V gene: TRBV18
CDR3 protein: CASSPGQGGTYEQYF

V gene: TRBV5-1
CDR3 protein: CASSSSGGLYGYTF

V gene: TRBV7-2
CDR3 protein: CASSLGAQMSNYGYTF

V gene: TRBV18
CDR3 protein: CASSQTSRGLGEQYF

V gene: TRBV7-2
CDR3 protein: CASSSRGGTSGNEQFF

V gene: TRBV10-3
CDR3 protein: CAIKGRYEQYF

V gene: TRBV6-1
CDR3 protein: CASNGIAGGQETQYF

V gene: TRBV11-2
CDR3 protein: CASSKSWAGVHEQFF

V gene: TRBV6-1
CDR3 protein: CACSTGGYTEAFF

V gene: TRBV7-7
CDR3 protein: CASSLEQGDIQYF

V gene: TRBV11-1
CDR3 protein: CASSPDSQETQYF